Below, one TCR beta chain is given with its context. Different DNA sequences within this sample yield the same CDR3. The germline V gene encodes CDR1 SQVTM and CDR2 ANQGSEA. V was pared by 1 base and J by 5 bases, with 5 bases between. CDR3 length equals 12 residues. The data were obtained in a study of regulatory and conventional T cells in RAG deficiency. Assay: immunoSEQ multiplex PCR; the TCRdb copy retains only in-frame clones and omits some. The table lists about 30,000 clones, around 90% of them singletons. These data are also associated with another study on regulatory T cells. Per that study: Amplification used 52 TRBV primers and 13 TRBJ primers.

The clonotype was recovered from a human donor in good health. The chain has TRBV29-1 and TRBJ2-2, with a possible D match to TRBD2 (5 bases). The sequencing sample was made of CD8+ T cells sorted from blood. The CDR3 loop reads CSVEGGTGELFF. For the CDR3, the DNA is TGCAGCGTTGAAGGAGGGACCGGGGAGCTGTTTTTT.